A single sample is the source of the 26 T cell receptor beta chains below, sequenced in a study of T cells in Graves' hyperthyroidism and ophthalmopathy. Amplification yielded TCR beta CDR3 regions, with RNA transcripts as the source. Carried out on the TCR CDR3, a first-round RT-PCR used the HTBI primer set. One entry per CDR3 protein results from TCRdb running MiXCR on the multiplex PCR reads. The table includes 75,000 to 100,000 distinct CDR3 sequences, 51% detected once. Material: blood. The receptors were gathered from a woman aged 40 to 50 with Graves' hyperthyroidism.

As regards this clonotype: Mismatch with germline at one junction end may stem from a read error. The rearrangement joins TRBV28 to TRBJ2-5; 9 positions match TRBD1. CDR1 and CDR2 from the germline V gene are MDHEN and SYDVKM. The CDR3 length is 10 residues. The CDR3 spells CASSRGQGSF. As DNA, the CDR3 is TGTGCCAGCAGTAGGGGACAGGGTTCTTTC.

On this clonotype: The junction and the germline gene differ at one end; a read error may be behind it. The chain uses TRBV2 and TRBJ1-2; 7 bases fit TRBD1. Germline CDR1 reads SNHLY; CDR2 reads FYNNEI. The CDR3 spans 13 residues. CDR3 DNA sequence: TGTACCAGCAGGAGGGACAGCTCCTATGGCTACACCTTC. It codes for CTSRRDSSYGYTF.

The chain combines TRBV6-5 with TRBJ2-7, with 7 bases fitting TRBD1. The ends lost 7 bases at V and 0 bases at J; junction bases unmatched: 3. Germline CDR1 is MNHEY and CDR2 is SVGAGI. This CDR3 spans 13 amino acids. The CDR3 is CASTGTASYEQYF. The CDR3 coding sequence is TGTGCCAGCACGGGGACAGCCTCCTACGAGCAGTACTTC.

The rearrangement links TRBV7-7 to TRBJ2-3, with D possibly being TRBD1 (5 bases). Looked up from germline, CDR1 is SSHAT and CDR2 is FNYEAQ (reference sequence). The V gene lost 5 bases and the J gene lost 4 bases, with 13 bases spanning the gap. The CDR3 runs 14 residues. The CDR3 here is CASSPRAGPDTQYF. The CDR3 bases are TGTGCCAGCAGCCCCCGGGCAGGGCCAGATACGCAGTATTTT.

This sequence joins TRBV29-1 and TRBJ2-1; D not resolved. In germline, CDR1 is SQVTM, CDR2 ANQGSEA. V gave up 6 bases and J gave up 11 bases, with 23 bases separating them. The CDR3 has 14 amino acids. CDR3 DNA sequence: TGCAGCGTCCCTACCTGGACCAGCTCGCGCAAGCAGTTCTTC. It translates to CSVPTWTSSRKQFF.

This clonotype was counted between two and nine times. V and J are TRBV28 and TRBJ2-2; D perhaps matches TRBD1 (6 bases). This CDR3 has 16 residues. Trimming pared 2 bases from V and 2 bases from J, leaving 12 bases between. Germline V lookup: CDR1 MDHEN, CDR2 SYDVKM. CDR3 protein: CASSLAGASNTGELFF. CDR3 DNA sequence: TGTGCCAGCAGTTTAGCAGGGGCATCTAACACCGGGGAGCTGTTTTTT. The full variable domain, in which reference TRBV28 and TRBJ2-2 provide the parts outside the CDR3, is DVKVTQSSRYLVKRTGEKVFLECVQDMDHENMFWYRQDPGLGLRLIYFSYDVKMKEKGDIPEGYSVSREKKERFSLILESASTNQTSMYLCASSLAGASNTGELFFGEGSRLTVL.

This clonotype was counted once. A much larger clone is a single base away; this may be a read error. The J gene is TRBJ2-7, the V gene TRBV25-1; TRBD1 matches 7 bases. Germline CDR1 reads MGHDK; CDR2 reads SYGVNS. The CDR3 totals 11 residues. Trimming took 8 bases from V and 6 from J; bases not matched to a gene: 4. In DNA form, the CDR3 reads TGTGCCAGCGGGACAGAGGGCGAGCAGTACTTC. The encoded protein is CASGTEGEQYF.

This clonotype occurred a few times. J is TRBJ2-3 and V is TRBV7-3; the D call may be TRBD1 or TRBD2 (7 bases each). From germline, CDR1 is SGHTA and CDR2 FQGTGA. The length of the CDR3 is 14 residues. With 5 bases removed from V and 11 bases from J, the gap between germline ends came to 20 bases. CDR3: CASSKSGTVKEQYF. As DNA, the CDR3 is TGTGCCAGCAGCAAGAGCGGGACAGTTAAGGAGCAGTATTTT.

This chain uses TRBV24-1 with TRBJ1-1; the D gene is possibly TRBD1 (6 bases). Trimming stripped 3 bases from V and 0 bases from J, with 10 bases between. In germline, CDR1 is KGHDR, CDR2 SFDVKD. The CDR3 is 15 amino acids. The chain's CDR3 is CATSDPRDMNTEAFF. The CDR3 coding sequence is TGTGCCACCAGTGATCCCCGGGACATGAACACTGAAGCTTTCTTT.

This clonotype was counted at least ten times. V and J are TRBV5-1 and TRBJ2-5; D remains unclear. Germline V gene sequence: CDR1 SGHRS, CDR2 YFSETQ. The CDR3 is 13 amino acids. The V and J ends lost 0 bases and 5 bases respectively, with 8 bases between them. CDR3 sequence reads: CASSLVFGETQYF. In DNA, the CDR3 is TGCGCCAGCAGCTTGGTTTTTGGTGAGACCCAGTACTTC.

This chain links TRBV7-2 with TRBJ1-6; 7 bases align to TRBD1. Germline V gives CDR1 SGHTA, CDR2 FQGNSA. The V gene end was trimmed by 3 bases and the J gene end by 6 bases; junction bases not matched to a gene: 5. This CDR3 has 15 amino acids. The CDR3 DNA sequence: TGTGCCAGCAGCTTCCAGGGGGGGCTTAATTCACCCCTCCACTTT. This gives the protein CASSFQGGLNSPLHF. Full variable domain (missing parts from reference TRBV7-2 and TRBJ1-6): GAGVSQSPSNKVTEKGKDVELRCDPISGHTALYWYRQSLGQGLEFLIYFQGNSAPDKSGLPSDRFSAERTGGSVSTLTIQRTQQEDSAVYLCASSFQGGLNSPLHFGNGTRLTVT.

This clonotype was recorded many times. The CDR3 spells CASSQQWNTGELFF. CDR3 coding DNA: TGCGCCAGCAGCCAACAATGGAACACCGGGGAGCTGTTTTTT. V and J are TRBV4-1 and TRBJ2-2, with D unclear. The germline V and J ends were trimmed by 2 bases and 1 base, with 5 bases remaining between them. The germline CDR1 and CDR2 sequences are MGHRA and YSYEKL. The CDR3 consists of 14 residues.

The chain recombines TRBV9 with TRBJ2-7; 10 bases agree with TRBD2. The CDR3 totals 15 residues. The trim removed 7 bases at V and 3 bases at J, leaving 10 bases unmatched. Germline V gene lookup returns CDR1 SGDLS and CDR2 YYNGEE. The CDR3 sequence: CASSLTGTSVYEQYF. In DNA, the CDR3 is TGTGCCAGCTCGCTTACTGGGACTAGCGTCTACGAGCAGTACTTC.

This chain's CDR3 is CASRFSRGVTDYYEQYF. The CDR3 DNA is TGTGCCAGCAGATTTAGTAGAGGGGTCACAGATTACTACGAGCAGTACTTC. This chain connects TRBV7-2 to TRBJ2-7, with D perhaps being TRBD1 or TRBD2 (5 bases each). Trimming stripped 6 bases from V and 3 bases from J, with 24 bases between. The CDR3 sequence is 17 residues long. CDR1 and CDR2 (germline): SGHTA, FQGNSA.

This clonotype was counted many times. This chain connects TRBV10-3 to TRBJ2-5, with D possibly TRBD2 on 5 matching bases. The CDR3 contains 13 residues. Germline CDR1 and CDR2: ENHRY and SYGVKD. The V and J ends lost 7 bases and 1 base respectively, with 10 bases between them. The CDR3 nucleotides read TGTGCCATCACTCGGGGTCGCCAAGAGACCCAGTACTTC. Protein: CAITRGRQETQYF.

This clonotype has only a few counts. This chain connects TRBV2 to TRBJ1-4; 9 nucleotides align to TRBD1. The length of the CDR3 is 14 residues. Germline CDR1 is SNHLY and CDR2 is FYNNEI. V shed 6 bases, J shed 5 bases, and the junction held 4 bases outside the gene matches. CDR3 in amino acids: CASRAGTGNEKLFF. The CDR3 DNA is TGTGCCAGCAGAGCCGGGACAGGGAATGAAAAACTGTTTTTT. The variable domain in full, with the rest retrieved from reference TRBV2 and TRBJ1-4, is EPEVTQTPSHQVTQMGQEVILRCVPISNHLYFYWYRQILGQKVEFLVSFYNNEISEKSEIFDDQFSVERPDGSNFTLKIRSTKLEDSAMYFCASRAGTGNEKLFFGSGTQLSVL.

This clonotype was found many times. The chain recombines TRBV6-5 with TRBJ2-7, with D perhaps being TRBD1 or TRBD2 (6 bases each). The CDR3 runs 12 residues. V was pared by 10 bases and J by 2 bases, with 12 bases between. CDR1 MNHEY and CDR2 SVGAGI come from the germline V gene. DNA for the CDR3: TGTGCCACCTTTGGGGGGCCCTACGAGCAGTACTTC. Encoded protein: CATFGGPYEQYF.

The V and J genes are TRBV20-1 and TRBJ1-1, with D perhaps matching TRBD1 (6 bases). Germline loops: CDR1 DFQATT, CDR2 SNEGSKA (reference sequence). V dropped 7 bases and J dropped 0 bases, with 15 bases sitting between them. The CDR3 runs 14 residues. The CDR3 bases are TGCAGTGACAACGGGGGACACCTGAACACTGAAGCTTTCTTT. It encodes CSDNGGHLNTEAFF.

This clonotype was seen at least ten times. The chain has TRBV6-1 and TRBJ1-3; D gene uncertain. Germline V gene data show CDR1 as MNHNS and CDR2 as SASEGT. The CDR3 covers 15 residues. V lost 8 bases and J 2 bases, leaving 16 bases between the germline ends. CDR3 DNA sequence: TGTGCCAGCCGCCCCCCGCAGCGGACTGGAAACACCATATATTTT. It specifies CASRPPQRTGNTIYF.

J is TRBJ2-7 and V is TRBV7-2, with D unclear. V shed 1 base and J shed 7 bases, with 8 bases lying between them. CDR3 length: 12 residues. Germline CDR1 is SGHTA and CDR2 is FQGNSA. CDR3 in amino acids: CASSLGMGEQYF. CDR3 in DNA: TGTGCCAGCAGCTTAGGCATGGGGGAGCAGTACTTC.

This clonotype was seen ten or more times. V is TRBV29-1 and J is TRBJ2-5; 9 positions agree with TRBD2. CDR3 length equals 12 residues. The junction had 1 base not matched to a gene; V was cut back by 4 bases and J by 4 bases. Looked up from germline, CDR1 is SQVTM and CDR2 is ANQGSEA. CDR3 in DNA: TGCAGCGTTGTACTAGCGGGAGAGACCCAGTACTTC. This codes for CSVVLAGETQYF.

This chain uses TRBV13 with TRBJ1-5; D is perhaps TRBD1 (5 bases). V was trimmed by 6 bases and J by 6 bases, leaving 12 bases between them. The CDR3 totals 13 residues. Germline V CDR1 and CDR2: PRHDT, FYEKMQ (reference sequence). This chain's CDR3 is CASSFRVGQPQHF. CDR3 DNA: TGTGCCAGCAGTTTCAGGGTTGGTCAGCCCCAGCATTTT.

The chain uses TRBV9 and TRBJ2-5; 10 bases line up with TRBD2. V lost 5 bases to trimming and J lost 4 bases; unmatched junction nucleotides: 14. Germline V CDR1 and CDR2: SGDLS, YYNGEE. CDR3 size: 17 residues. The CDR3 reads CASSELAGLVSRETQYF. Written as DNA, the CDR3 is TGTGCCAGCAGTGAACTAGCGGGACTAGTCTCTCGAGAGACCCAGTACTTC.

This clonotype was observed many times. The CDR3 is CASRPLANTGELFF. For the CDR3, the DNA is TGCGCCAGCAGACCCCTCGCGAACACCGGGGAGCTGTTTTTT. The chain has TRBV5-1 and TRBJ2-2; D unresolved. The CDR3 runs 14 residues. V lost 5 bases to trimming and J lost 0 bases, with 8 bases between them. The germline gives CDR1 SGHRS, CDR2 YFSETQ. Supplemented by reference TRBV5-1 and TRBJ2-2, the full variable domain reads KAGVTQTPRYLIKTRGQQVTLSCSPISGHRSVSWYQQTPGQGLQFLFEYFSETQRNKGNFPGRFSGRQFSNSRSEMNVSTLELGDSALYLCASRPLANTGELFFGEGSRLTVL.

The chain uses TRBV20-1 and TRBJ2-7; D is perhaps TRBD2 (7 bases). The CDR3 length is 14 residues. The V and J ends lost 1 base and 4 bases respectively, with 14 bases between them. The germline gives CDR1 DFQATT, CDR2 SNEGSKA (reference sequence). The CDR3 region is CSARGPGGGYEQYF. The CDR3 bases are TGCAGTGCTAGAGGGCCGGGGGGCGGTTACGAGCAGTACTTC.

This rearrangement joins TRBV7-2 to TRBJ2-7, with a possible D match to TRBD1 (6 bases). Germline loops: CDR1 SGHTA, CDR2 FQGNSA. V lost 5 bases, J lost 0 bases, and 17 bases lay in between. This CDR3 has 16 residues. This CDR3 reads CASSPSEGHNSYEQYF. For the CDR3, the DNA is TGTGCCAGCAGCCCCTCTGAGGGACACAACTCCTACGAGCAGTACTTC.